The subject of this entry is one T cell receptor beta chain. This specimen comes from a study of blood T cell repertoires in COVID-19. Trimming stripped 5 bases from V and 5 bases from J, with 18 bases between. Germline V gene lookup returns CDR1 LNHNV and CDR2 YYDKDF (reference sequence). The CDR3 covers 16 residues. Sequencing was performed with immunoSEQ multiplex PCR; in TCRdb, only in-frame clones are kept and a portion is missing. The sample has 100,000 to 150,000 clones, approximately 80% seen once; the top ten hold 37%. This receptor was identified in a man between 35 and 55 years old with active or convalescent COVID-19. Source material: peripheral blood. The chain links TRBV15 to TRBJ2-2; TRBD1 might be the D (5 bases). DNA for the CDR3: TGTGCCACCAGCCCTATCCTAAGGGGTGGTACCGGGGAGCTGTTTTTT. Encoded protein: CATSPILRGGTGELFF.